This T cell receptor beta chain was retrieved from a study of cytomegalovirus exposure and HLA in healthy donors (TCRdb year 2017). Looking at the study overall: According to a later analysis, one platform produced both the roughly 110 validation repertoires and the roughly 650 repertoires of the first cohort. The aim of the study was to test whether cataloging public T cell receptors could identify signatures of past pathogen exposure. A separate validation cohort of over 95 different subjects was used in addition to the roughly 700-subject first cohort. High-throughput TCR immunosequencing, statistical association of individual TCRs with disease status, and machine learning were combined to predict cytomegalovirus infection status. What the study reported, not specific to this receptor: The authors suggested that the approach could potentially be generalized to other disease states and immunological phenotypes. The classifier was reported to diagnose cytomegalovirus status with high specificity and sensitivity in both the original and validation cohorts. In a later analysis, TCRs clustered in the first cohort were found to also tend to co-occur in the 130 or so validation repertoires, with 94% of cluster scores above 0. Three of the identified cytomegalovirus-associated TCR beta chains were confirmed in vitro to be specific for cytomegalovirus antigens. All 120 or so repertoires were used to score co-occurrence in the validation cohort in a later analysis, because that analysis had no HLA typing for the cohort. The study listed approximately 160 TCR beta chains as associated with cytomegalovirus. Most TCR sequences were observed very rarely across donors, whereas some public TCRs were present in many individuals.

The CDR3 runs 14 residues from the cysteine to the phenylalanine. The kept DNA is CDR3 alone, 42 bases in frame from the first base. The trim is 6 bases for V and 0 bases for J, with a gap of 12 bases between the germline ends. The germline V gene gives CDR1 as SQVTM and CDR2 as ANQGSEA. Remarks on this clone: There is no known antigen for this receptor. The record has no base qualities; no much larger clone is one base away.

The protocol used for the library was the immunoSEQ multiplex PCR assay. The original pipeline was this. A statistical classification framework was built to diagnose cytomegalovirus status from the catalog of TCR beta chain sequences. The table comes from immuneACCESS by way of TCRdb, which keeps in-frame sequences with V and J called. Part of the clones is missing from these tables; in studies checked, under half for an unresolved V gene and the rest for unknown reasons. V and J calls and clone size are copied from that table; D and trimming were computed from the DNA. The sample table records about 140,000 clones; approximately 82% of these occur just once. Together, the top ten hold 30% of the sample. The donors were included in the validation cohort of some 120 subjects, a group kept apart from the roughly 610-subject first cohort.

The sample consisted of PBMCs. The origin of this receptor is a man between 25 and 39 years old in good health and CMV-seropositive. The V gene is TRBV29-1 and the J gene is TRBJ1-3; the D gene is perhaps TRBD1, on 6 matching bases. The CDR3: CSVRQVPSGNTIYF. The sequence in DNA is TGCAGCGTCCGACAGGTGCCCTCTGGAAACACCATATATTTT.